This T cell receptor beta chain emerged from a study of blood T cell repertoires in COVID-19. Study in general: Acute and convalescent COVID-19 specimens originated in the United States, Italy and Spain. Sample material is recorded as cDNA or gDNA derived from T cells, B-cell-depleted T cells, or PBMCs.

Sequencing used immunoSEQ multiplex PCR; TCRdb keeps in-frame clones, though not all of them. This repertoire shows around 27,000 clones, more than 80% found once; its top ten account for 10%. The junction had 3 bases not matched to a gene; V was cut back by 6 bases and J by 1 base. The CDR3 consists of 15 residues. The germline gives CDR1 MDHEN, CDR2 SYDVKM. This TCR was sampled from a man between 60 and 75 years old with acute or convalescent COVID-19. Material for sequencing was peripheral blood. This chain uses TRBV28 with TRBJ2-5; 12 bases match TRBD2. CDR3 in amino acids: CASSSSGRAQETQYF. CDR3 DNA sequence: TGTGCCAGCAGCTCTAGCGGGAGGGCCCAAGAGACCCAGTACTTC. The full variable domain, its missing parts supplied by reference TRBV28 and TRBJ2-5, is DVKVTQSSRYLVKRTGEKVFLECVQDMDHENMFWYRQDPGLGLRLIYFSYDVKMKEKGDIPEGYSVSREKKERFSLILESASTNQTSMYLCASSSSGRAQETQYFGPGTRLLVL.